The 18 T cell receptor beta chains below come from one sample, sequenced in a study of response to subunit inactivated influenza vaccine. TCRdb processed the RT-PCR reads anew with MiXCR; each CDR3 protein has one entry. Among more than 450,000 distinct CDR3 sequences listed, about 7.6% were seen once. The sample in question was PBMCs from blood, obtained around 25 months after vaccination. These receptors were collected from a man aged 45 to 70 who received an inactivated influenza vaccine.

The chain uses TRBV10-3 and TRBJ2-3; 10 bases map to TRBD2. Germline V gene sequence: CDR1 ENHRY, CDR2 SYGVKD. The CDR3 runs to 17 residues. V was pared by 5 bases and J by 2 bases, with 10 bases of the junction left unmatched. The CDR3 DNA follows: TGTGCCATCAGTCCCCAGCTAGCGGGGGCCAACACAGATACGCAGTATTTT. As protein: CAISPQLAGANTDTQYF.

The rearrangement uses TRBV28 and TRBJ2-6, with 7 positions matching TRBD1. The CDR3 consists of 16 residues. In germline, CDR1 is MDHEN, CDR2 SYDVKM. The V and J ends lost 3 bases and 0 bases, in that order; junction bases with no gene match: 2. CDR3 amino acids: CASSFNRGSGANVLTF. CDR3 coding DNA: TGTGCCAGCAGTTTTAACAGGGGCTCTGGGGCCAACGTCCTGACTTTC.

The rearrangement joins TRBV6-2 or TRBV6-3 to TRBJ1-1, with no clear D. Germline V gene sequence: CDR1 MNHEY, CDR2 SVGEGT. The CDR3 contains 14 residues. V lost 10 bases and J lost 0, with 15 bases in between. CDR3 in amino acids: CATRRGVVNTEAFF. Written as DNA, the CDR3 is TGTGCCACCAGACGGGGTGTAGTGAACACTGAAGCTTTCTTT.

This chain links TRBV3-1 with TRBJ2-3; D is unresolved. Trimming cost V 2 bases and J 5 bases, with 2 bases left between them. The CDR3 is 11 amino acids. CDR1 and CDR2 from the germline V gene are LGHDT and YNNKEL (reference sequence). CDR3 DNA sequence: TGTGCCAGCAGCCAATTAGATACGCAGTATTTT. It yields the protein CASSQLDTQYF.

The V gene is TRBV6-1, the J gene TRBJ2-5, with D maybe TRBD2 (6 bases). The CDR3 covers 14 residues. The V and J ends lost 5 bases and 2 bases respectively, with 12 bases between them. Germline CDR1 reads MNHNS; CDR2 reads SASEGT. CDR3 amino acids: CASSPRGWQETQYF. The DNA for the CDR3 is TGTGCCAGCAGTCCTCGGGGGTGGCAAGAGACCCAGTACTTC.

This clonotype has ten or more counts. V is TRBV3-1 and J is TRBJ2-7; D might be TRBD1 (6 bases). V shed 4 bases and J shed 0 bases, with 7 bases lying between them. The germline V gene has CDR1 LGHDT and CDR2 YNNKEL (reference sequence). CDR3 size: 13 residues. This CDR3 reads CASSRGRSYEQYF. The DNA of the CDR3 is TGTGCCAGCAGCCGGGGGCGCTCCTACGAGCAGTACTTC.

In its sample, this clonotype was seen a few times. V gene TRBV20-1 combines with J gene TRBJ2-3; D gene unclear. In germline, CDR1 is DFQATT, CDR2 SNEGSKA (reference sequence). The CDR3 has 14 residues. V was cut by 0 bases and J by 2 bases, with 9 bases left in between. The CDR3, as DNA: TGCAGTGCTAGAGATCCCCTGGCCACAGATACGCAGTATTTT. Translation: CSARDPLATDTQYF.

This clonotype appeared many times. This chain joins TRBV9 and TRBJ2-3, with TRBD1 matching 10 bases. This CDR3 spans 14 amino acids. Unmatched junction bases numbered 5, after V lost 4 bases and J lost 6 bases. Per germline, CDR1 SGDLS and CDR2 YYNGEE. The DNA for the CDR3 is TGTGCCAGCAGCATCGGACAGGGGGTTGATACGCAGTATTTT. As protein: CASSIGQGVDTQYF. Full variable domain (rest looked up from reference TRBV9 and TRBJ2-3): DSGVTQTPKHLITATGQRVTLRCSPRSGDLSVYWYQQSLDQGLQFLIQYYNGEERAKGNILERFSAQQFPDLHSELNLSSLELGDSALYFCASSIGQGVDTQYFGPGTRLTVL.

The sample holds a few counts of this clonotype. The V and J genes are TRBV2 and TRBJ2-2; no clear D. Germline CDR1 and CDR2: SNHLY and FYNNEI. The CDR3 spans 14 residues. The germline V and J ends were trimmed by 7 bases and 5 bases, with 14 bases remaining between them. The CDR3 region is CASTDEDRTGELFF. CDR3 sequence (DNA): TGTGCCAGCACCGACGAGGACCGGACCGGGGAGCTGTTTTTT. Combining the CDR3 with reference TRBV2 and TRBJ2-2 gives the whole variable domain EPEVTQTPSHQVTQMGQEVILRCVPISNHLYFYWYRQILGQKVEFLVSFYNNEISEKSEIFDDQFSVERPDGSNFTLKIRSTKLEDSAMYFCASTDEDRTGELFFGEGSRLTVL.

This clonotype has more than one count but fewer than ten. The chain uses TRBV6-2 or TRBV6-3 and TRBJ2-7; no definite D call. Between the trimmed V and J ends, which lost 4 bases and 3 bases, there was a span of 13 bases. The CDR3 covers 14 residues. From germline, CDR1 is MNHEY and CDR2 SVGEGT. DNA of the CDR3: TGTGCCAGCAGTTGGACGACCCCTGTCTACGAGCAGTACTTC. This gives the protein CASSWTTPVYEQYF.

The chain recombines TRBV6-2 or TRBV6-3 with TRBJ2-2; maybe TRBD2 (6 bases). CDR3 length: 14 residues. Germline lookup yields CDR1 MNHEY and CDR2 SVGEGT. V was cut by 9 bases and J by 6 bases, with 17 bases left in between. This CDR3 reads CASTTGGRPGELFF. The DNA of the CDR3 is TGTGCCAGTACTACTGGGGGGAGGCCCGGGGAGCTGTTTTTT.

Ten or more counts support this clonotype. V gene TRBV11-3 combines with J gene TRBJ2-2; D gene uncertain. Germline CDR1 is SGHNT and CDR2 is YENEEA. Deletions cut 4 bases from V and 1 base from J, with 4 bases between. This CDR3 is built from 13 residues. CDR3 loop: CASSSQNTGELFF. In nucleotides, the CDR3 is TGTGCCAGCAGCTCCCAGAACACCGGGGAGCTGTTTTTT.

V is TRBV7-9 and J is TRBJ2-3; the match to TRBD1 covers 10 bases. CDR1 is SEHNR, CDR2 FQNEAQ, per germline (reference sequence). CDR3 length equals 16 residues. V was pared by 3 bases and J by 4 bases, with 7 bases of the junction left unmatched. CDR3 sequence reads: CASSLAGTGVSDTQYF. CDR3 bases: TGTGCCAGCAGCTTGGCTGGGACAGGGGTATCAGATACGCAGTATTTT.

This clonotype was observed a handful of times. V and J are TRBV30 and TRBJ2-3, with D perhaps matching TRBD1 (5 bases). From germline, CDR1 is GTSNPN and CDR2 SVGIG (reference sequence). Trimming left V 8 bases short and J 7 bases short, with 13 bases between. The CDR3 has 11 amino acids. The DNA for the CDR3 is TGTGCCAATGGAGCAGGGTATACGCAGTATTTT. This gives the protein CANGAGYTQYF.

This clonotype was observed at least ten times. The chain joins TRBV6-2 or TRBV6-3 to TRBJ2-7, with D possibly being TRBD2 (6 bases). V was cut by 8 bases and J by 0 bases, with 26 bases left in between. The CDR3 covers 18 residues. The germline gives CDR1 MNHEY, CDR2 SVGEGT. The CDR3 protein is CASGSWGAYSGTSYEQYF. CDR3 sequence (DNA): TGTGCCAGCGGATCGTGGGGCGCTTATAGCGGAACCTCCTACGAGCAGTACTTC.

The chain joins TRBV6-1 to TRBJ1-5; D is undetermined. Per germline, CDR1 MNHNS and CDR2 SASEGT. The V end was cut by 7 bases, the J end by 5 bases, with 12 bases between. The CDR3 runs 13 residues. Written as DNA, the CDR3 is TGTGCCAGCACTGGGTTCTGGGATCAGCCCCAGCATTTT. Translation gives CASTGFWDQPQHF.

This clonotype was picked up a small number of times. DNA for the CDR3: TGTGCCAGCAGTTCTCCCGCGGATCGTGAGAGGGGGCGTATGAGCACAGATACGCAGTATTTT. Residues: CASSSPADRERGRMSTDTQYF. The V call is TRBV28, the J call TRBJ2-3; TRBD1 matches 7 bases. The CDR3 spans 21 residues. Trimming removed 4 bases from V and 0 bases from J; junction bases left unmatched: 22. The germline CDR1 and CDR2 sequences are MDHEN and SYDVKM. Based on the CDR3 plus reference TRBV28 and TRBJ2-3, the full variable domain is DVKVTQSSRYLVKRTGEKVFLECVQDMDHENMFWYRQDPGLGLRLIYFSYDVKMKEKGDIPEGYSVSREKKERFSLILESASTNQTSMYLCASSSPADRERGRMSTDTQYFGPGTRLTVL.

This clonotype has only one observation. At one boundary the junction diverges from the germline segment, which might be a read error. V is TRBV5-1 and J is TRBJ1-2; D unresolved. CDR1 SGHRS and CDR2 YFSETQ come from the germline V gene. CDR3 length: 14 residues. The CDR3 spells CAGSLTTSNYGYTF. DNA of the CDR3: TGCGCCGGCAGCCTGACGACTTCTAACTATGGCTACACCTTC.